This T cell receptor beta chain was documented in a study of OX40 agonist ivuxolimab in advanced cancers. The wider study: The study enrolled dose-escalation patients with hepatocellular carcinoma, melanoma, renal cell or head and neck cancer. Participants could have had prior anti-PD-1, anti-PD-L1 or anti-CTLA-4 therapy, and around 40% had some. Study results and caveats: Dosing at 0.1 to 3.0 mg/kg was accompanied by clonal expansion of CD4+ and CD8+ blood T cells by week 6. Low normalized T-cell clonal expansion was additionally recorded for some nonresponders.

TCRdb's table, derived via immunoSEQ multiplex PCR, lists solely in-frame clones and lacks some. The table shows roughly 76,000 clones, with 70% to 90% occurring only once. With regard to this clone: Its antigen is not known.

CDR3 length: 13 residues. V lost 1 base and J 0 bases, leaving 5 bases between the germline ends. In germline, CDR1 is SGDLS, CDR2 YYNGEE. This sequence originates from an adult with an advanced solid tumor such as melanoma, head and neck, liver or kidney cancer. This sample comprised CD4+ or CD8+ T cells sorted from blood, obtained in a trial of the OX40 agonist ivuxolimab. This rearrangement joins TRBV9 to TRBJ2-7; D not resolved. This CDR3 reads CASSVSISYEQYV. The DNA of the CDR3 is TGTGCCAGCAGCGTAAGTATCTCCTACGAGCAGTACGTC.